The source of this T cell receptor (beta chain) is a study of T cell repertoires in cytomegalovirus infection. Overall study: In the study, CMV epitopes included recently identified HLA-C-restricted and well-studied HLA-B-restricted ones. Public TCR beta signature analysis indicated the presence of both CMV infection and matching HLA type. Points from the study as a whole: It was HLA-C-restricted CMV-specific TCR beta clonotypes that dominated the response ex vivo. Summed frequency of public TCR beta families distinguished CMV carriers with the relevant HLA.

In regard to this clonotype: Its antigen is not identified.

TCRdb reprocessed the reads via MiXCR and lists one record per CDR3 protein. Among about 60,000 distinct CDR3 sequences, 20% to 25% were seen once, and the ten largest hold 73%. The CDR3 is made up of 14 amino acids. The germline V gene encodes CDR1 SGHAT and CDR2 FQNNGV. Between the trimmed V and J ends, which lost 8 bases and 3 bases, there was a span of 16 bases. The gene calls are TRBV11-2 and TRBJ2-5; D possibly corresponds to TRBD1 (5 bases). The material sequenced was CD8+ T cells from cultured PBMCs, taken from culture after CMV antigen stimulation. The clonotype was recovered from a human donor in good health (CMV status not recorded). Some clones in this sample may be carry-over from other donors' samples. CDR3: CASAFLLGEETQYF. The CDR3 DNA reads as TGTGCCAGCGCATTTCTCTTAGGGGAAGAGACCCAGTACTTC. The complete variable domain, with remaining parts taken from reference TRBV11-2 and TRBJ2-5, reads EAGVAQSPRYKIIEKRQSVAFWCNPISGHATLYWYQQILGQGPKLLIQFQNNGVVDDSQLPKDRFSAERLKGVDSTLKIQPAKLEDSAVYLCASAFLLGEETQYFGPGTRLLVL.